This T cell receptor beta chain came from a study of blood T cell repertoires in COVID-19. The data were produced by immunoSEQ multiplex PCR, yet TCRdb's version contains in-frame clones alone and is incomplete. The table includes some 87,000 clones, about 92% detected once. Trimming left V 5 bases short and J 7 bases short, with 12 bases between. Germline V gene sequence: CDR1 LGHDT, CDR2 YNNKEL (reference sequence). This CDR3 spans 13 amino acids. Sample: peripheral blood. The sequence was collected from a woman aged 55-70 years with active COVID-19. The chain combines TRBV3-1 (or the pseudogene TRBV3-2) with TRBJ2-1, with D possibly being TRBD2 (6 bases). CDR3: CASSGRLVNEQFF. The CDR3 nucleotides read TGTGCCAGCAGCGGGCGACTAGTAAATGAGCAGTTCTTC.